This T cell receptor (beta chain) was identified in a study of cytomegalovirus exposure and HLA in healthy donors. Study information: In terms of ancestry, the Caucasian-associated cluster contained about 80% of the roughly 400 genotyped donors. Study-level findings and limits: Some V segments, including TRBV6-2 and TRBV6-3, were excluded as indistinguishable. Immune exposure information comprised only CMV serostatus.

The CDR3 length is 18 residues. With 3 bases clipped from V and 1 base from J, the junction kept 11 bases outside the gene matches. Germline V lookup: CDR1 MNHGY, CDR2 SVAAGI. Primers: 60 Vbeta forward and 13 Jbeta reverse. The assay was immunoSEQ multiplex PCR, and TCRdb's table has in-frame clones only and misses some. The data hold around 130,000 clones, with approximately 85% observed a single time. On this clone: What it binds is not known.

The chain is built from TRBV6-9 and TRBJ2-4; 8 bases line up with TRBD1. This sequence was found in a boy younger than 18 in good health and CMV-seronegative. Sequencing was done on a sample of PBMCs. The DNA of the CDR3 is TGTGCCAGCAGTTACCCCAGGGGGCGGAATAAGGCCAAAAACATTCAGTACTTC. Translation gives CASSYPRGRNKAKNIQYF.